The next 6 T cell receptor beta chains were all read from a single sample in a study of beta chain features in type 1 diabetes. Study-level findings and limits: When Type 1 diabetes patients were examined, their TCRB CDR3s proved moderately but significantly shorter in all four CD4+ subsets.

Their cognate antigens are unknown. Since all of the isolated RNA was reverse transcribed, expressed TCRB transcripts were what got sequenced. Libraries were prepared by immunoSEQ multiplex PCR; TCRdb keeps only in-frame clonotypes and omits some of them. Of about 650,000 clones detected, 9.5% to 15% appear once; the ten largest clones hold approximately 0.11%. Sequencing was done on a sample of naive CD4+ T cells from blood. These receptors originate from a man aged 25-45 years with type 1 diabetes.

In this sample, this clone turned up a few times. The genes are TRBV23-1 and TRBJ2-2; D is possibly TRBD2 (7 bases). TRBV23-1 is known as an ORF, though its function is uncertain. Deletions cut 7 bases from V and 2 bases from J, with 17 bases between. There are 16 residues in the CDR3. The CDR3 loop is CASTRRGAINTGELFF. The CDR3 coding sequence is TGCGCCAGCACACGCCGGGGGGCGATAAACACCGGGGAGCTGTTTTTT.

This chain uses TRBV19 with TRBJ2-5; 7 bases match TRBD1. Trimming at V came to 3 bases and at J to 3 bases, leaving 1 base not matched to a gene. The CDR3 is made up of 13 amino acids. Germline V gene sequence: CDR1 LNHDA, CDR2 SQIVND (reference sequence). The CDR3 nucleotides are TGTGCCAGTAGTATTGGGACAGAAGAGACCCAGTACTTC. Translating it yields CASSIGTEETQYF.

This chain uses TRBV25-1 with TRBJ1-2; D remains unclear. Trimming shortened V by 8 bases and J by 6 bases, and 19 bases separated the two germline ends. Looked up from germline, CDR1 is MGHDK and CDR2 is SYGVNS. This CDR3 contains 14 residues. CDR3 region: CASYLKSRINGYTF. In nucleotides, the CDR3 is TGTGCCAGCTACTTGAAGAGCAGGATCAATGGCTACACCTTC.

The V call is TRBV6-6, the J call TRBJ2-3, with D unresolved. Trimming removed 8 bases at V and 6 bases at J, with 9 bases between. Germline CDR1 reads MNHNY; CDR2 reads SVGAGI (reference sequence). This CDR3 is built from 11 residues. In nucleotides, the CDR3 is TGTGCCAGCCTCGACCTGGATACGCAGTATTTT. Amino acid sequence: CASLDLDTQYF.

This clone has only a few counts. V gene TRBV7-2 combines with J gene TRBJ1-2; D is uncertain. Germline CDR1 is SGHTA and CDR2 is FQGNSA. V was cut by 1 base and J by 6 bases, with 15 bases left in between. The CDR3 has 15 residues. The CDR3 DNA sequence: TGTGCCAGCAGCTTAGACGGCGTAGGTTCTAATGGCTACACCTTC. This codes for CASSLDGVGSNGYTF. The full variable domain, rest sourced from reference TRBV7-2 and TRBJ1-2, is GAGVSQSPSNKVTEKGKDVELRCDPISGHTALYWYRQSLGQGLEFLIYFQGNSAPDKSGLPSDRFSAERTGGSVSTLTIQRTQQEDSAVYLCASSLDGVGSNGYTFGSGTRLTVV.

The chain is built from TRBV7-9 and TRBJ1-2, with TRBD1 matching 11 bases. Germline trimming cut 4 bases from V and 5 bases from J; bases unmatched to any gene: 9. CDR1 and CDR2 (germline): SEHNR, FQNEAQ (reference sequence). The CDR3 loop spans 16 amino acids. For the CDR3, the DNA is TGTGCCAGCAGCTCTCAGGGACAGGGGGAAGTTTATGGCTACACCTTC. Translated, it gives CASSSQGQGEVYGYTF. Drawing the rest from reference TRBV7-9 and TRBJ1-2, the complete variable domain is DTGVSQNPRHKITKRGQNVTFRCDPISEHNRLYWYRQTLGQGPEFLTYFQNEAQLEKSRLLSDRFSAERPKGSFSTLEIQRTEQGDSAMYLCASSSQGQGEVYGYTFGSGTRLTVV.